This T cell receptor beta chain was recorded in a study of patients and donors after allogeneic stem cell transplantation. V lost 3 bases and J 0 bases, leaving 8 bases between the germline ends. CDR1 and CDR2 from the germline V gene are DFQATT and SNEGSKA (reference sequence). The CDR3 contains 13 residues. TCRdb reanalysed the RT-PCR reads using MiXCR and keeps one entry per CDR3 protein. The table records approximately 410,000 distinct CDR3 sequences, around 16% of them present only once. Sequencing input: blood, either unsorted or a sorted T cell fraction (not recorded which). The receptor comes from a human donor who was either an allogeneic HSCT recipient or a stem cell or donor lymphocyte infusion donor (not recorded which). It is not recorded whose cells these are; they may come from a transplant donor. V and J are TRBV20-1 and TRBJ2-5; D gene uncertain. CDR3 region: CSARAGYQETQYF. The CDR3 coding sequence is TGCAGTGCTAGGGCCGGGTACCAAGAGACCCAGTACTTC.